Sequencing of this T cell receptor beta chain was carried out in a study of post-analysis software for immune sequencing data. Study summary: There were relapsing-remitting, secondary progressive and progressive-relapsing multiple sclerosis among the disease courses included.

The CDR3 consists of 15 residues. Between the trimmed V and J ends, which lost 4 bases and 10 bases, there was a span of 21 bases. Germline V gene lookup returns CDR1 SGHRS and CDR2 YFSETQ. This clonotype appeared a few times. Its target is unknown. Unique molecular identifiers were carried by the TCR beta cDNA libraries. TCRdb analysed the PCR reads with MiXCR anew, one entry per CDR3 protein. The sample lists around 500,000 distinct CDR3 sequences, around a third occurring once. Study-level points and caveats: Strong co-clustering by F measure was evident for samples that had been prepared in the same batch. Multiple sclerosis was associated with a significant reduction in normalized Chao1 diversity relative to controls. Five TRBV segments were significantly more frequent in patients than in controls. TRBV5-6, TRBV5-1 and TRBV20-1 were among these segments.

The sequence came from a girl aged 2-17 years with multiple sclerosis. This chain links TRBV5-1 with TRBJ2-1; perhaps TRBD1 as D (6 bases). The sample was blood. CDR3 in amino acids: CASSPGLLPTGEQFF. The CDR3 DNA reads as TGCGCCAGCAGCCCCGGACTCCTCCCGACAGGAGAGCAGTTCTTC. The full variable domain, with the rest looked up from reference TRBV5-1 and TRBJ2-1, is KAGVTQTPRYLIKTRGQQVTLSCSPISGHRSVSWYQQTPGQGLQFLFEYFSETQRNKGNFPGRFSGRQFSNSRSEMNVSTLELGDSALYLCASSPGLLPTGEQFFGPGTRLTVL.